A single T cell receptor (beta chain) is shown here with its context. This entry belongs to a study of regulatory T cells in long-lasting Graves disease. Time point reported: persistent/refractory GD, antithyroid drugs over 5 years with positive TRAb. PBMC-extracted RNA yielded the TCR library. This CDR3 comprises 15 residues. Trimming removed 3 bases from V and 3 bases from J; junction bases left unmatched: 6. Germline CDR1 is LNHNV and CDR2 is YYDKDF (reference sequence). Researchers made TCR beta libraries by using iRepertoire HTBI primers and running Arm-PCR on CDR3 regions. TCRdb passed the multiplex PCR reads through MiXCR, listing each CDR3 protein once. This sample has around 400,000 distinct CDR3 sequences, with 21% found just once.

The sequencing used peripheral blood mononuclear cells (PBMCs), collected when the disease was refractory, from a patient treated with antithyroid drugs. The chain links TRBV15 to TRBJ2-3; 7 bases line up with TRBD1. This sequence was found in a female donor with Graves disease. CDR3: CATSSRQGVTDTQYF. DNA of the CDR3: TGTGCCACCAGCAGCAGACAGGGTGTGACAGATACGCAGTATTTT.